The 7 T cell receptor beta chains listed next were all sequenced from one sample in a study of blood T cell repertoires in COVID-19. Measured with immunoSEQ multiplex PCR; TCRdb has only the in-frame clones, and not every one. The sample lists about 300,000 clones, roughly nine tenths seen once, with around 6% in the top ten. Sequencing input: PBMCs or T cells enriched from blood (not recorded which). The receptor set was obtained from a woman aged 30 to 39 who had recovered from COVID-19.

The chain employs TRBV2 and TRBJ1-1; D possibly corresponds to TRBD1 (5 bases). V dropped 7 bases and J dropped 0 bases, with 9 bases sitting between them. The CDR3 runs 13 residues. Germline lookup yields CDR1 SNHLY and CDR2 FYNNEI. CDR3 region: CASIQVMNTEAFF. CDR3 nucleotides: TGTGCCAGCATACAGGTCATGAACACTGAAGCTTTCTTT.

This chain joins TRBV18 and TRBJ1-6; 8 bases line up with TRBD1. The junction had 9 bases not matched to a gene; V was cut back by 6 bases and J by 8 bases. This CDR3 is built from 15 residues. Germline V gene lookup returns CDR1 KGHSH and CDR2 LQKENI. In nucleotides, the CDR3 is TGTGCCAGCTCGCCTCACGGGACAGGAGATTCACCCCTCCACTTT. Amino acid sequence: CASSPHGTGDSPLHF.

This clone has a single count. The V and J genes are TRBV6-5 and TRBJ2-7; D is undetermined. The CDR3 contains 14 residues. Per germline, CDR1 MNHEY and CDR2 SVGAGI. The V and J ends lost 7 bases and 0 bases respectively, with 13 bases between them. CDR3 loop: CASMLTYSSYEQYF. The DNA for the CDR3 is TGTGCCAGCATGCTGACGTACAGCTCCTACGAGCAGTACTTC.

The CDR3 here is CASSDRQGALATNEKLFF. The CDR3, as DNA: TGTGCCAGCAGTGATCGACAGGGGGCTCTTGCAACTAATGAAAAACTGTTTTTT. The genes are TRBV6-1 and TRBJ1-4, with 10 bases aligning to TRBD1. Germline V CDR1 and CDR2: MNHNS, SASEGT. The CDR3 sequence is 18 residues long. The V segment lost 3 bases and the J segment 0 bases; nucleotides outside the gene matches: 7.

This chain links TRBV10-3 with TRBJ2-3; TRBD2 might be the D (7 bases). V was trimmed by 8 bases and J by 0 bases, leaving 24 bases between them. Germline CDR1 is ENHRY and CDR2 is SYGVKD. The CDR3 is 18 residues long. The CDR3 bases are TGTGCCATCTCAGAGGGACCTAGGGGGGGACCTAGCACAGATACGCAGTATTTT. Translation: CAISEGPRGGPSTDTQYF.

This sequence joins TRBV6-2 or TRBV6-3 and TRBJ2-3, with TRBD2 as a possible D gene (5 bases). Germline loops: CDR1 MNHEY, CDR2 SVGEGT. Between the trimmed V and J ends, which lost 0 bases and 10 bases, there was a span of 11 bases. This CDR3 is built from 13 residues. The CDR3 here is CASSYSRLGAQYF. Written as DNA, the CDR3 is TGTGCCAGCAGTTACTCGAGGCTCGGGGCGCAGTATTTT.

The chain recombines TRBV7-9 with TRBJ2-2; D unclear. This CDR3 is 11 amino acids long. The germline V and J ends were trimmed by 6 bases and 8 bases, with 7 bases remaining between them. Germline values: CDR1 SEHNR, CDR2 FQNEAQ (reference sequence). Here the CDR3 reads CASSTRGELFF. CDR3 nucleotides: TGTGCCAGCAGTACGCGGGGGGAGCTGTTTTTT.